The text below deals with one TCR beta chain. At one boundary the junction diverges from the germline segment, which might be a read error. This entry is derived from a study of control samples from healthy donors and cancer patients. Germline V CDR1 and CDR2: SSHAT, FNYEAQ (reference sequence). This CDR3 has 15 amino acids. Some clones are missing from TCRdb's copy, which holds only in-frame ones; the method was immunoSEQ multiplex PCR. Among about 180,000 clones, around 87% were seen once, and the ten largest hold 1.4%. The V and J genes are TRBV7-7 and TRBJ1-3; D is unresolved. Source material: blood. This receptor was obtained from a woman in her 50s in good health. The CDR3 sequence: CASSFGDGSGNTIYF. The CDR3 DNA reads TGTGCTAGCAGCTTCGGAGACGGCTCTGGAAACACCATATATTTT.